This T cell receptor beta chain was sequenced in a study of CD8 T cells in Susac syndrome. Random hexamers served to reverse transcribe roughly 0.45 to 1 ug RNA. TCRdb passed the immunoSEQ multiplex PCR reads through MiXCR, listing each CDR3 protein once. The data show approximately 230,000 distinct CDR3 sequences, with around 93% seen just once and about 0.07% held by the top ten. In contrast to the negatively isolated CD8+ and CD4+ T cells, TEMRA cells were FACS-enriched. This TCR came from a human donor with multiple sclerosis. The sequenced material came from CD4+ T cells from PBMCs.

The CDR3 sequence is CASSPTAGQRTPGLAGGALNEQFF. The CDR3 DNA is TGTGCCAGCAGCCCAACCGCGGGACAGAGAACCCCGGGACTAGCGGGGGGGGCACTTAATGAGCAGTTCTTC. The chain is built from TRBV4-2 and TRBJ2-1, with 16 bases lining up with TRBD2. Per the germline V gene, CDR1 is LGHNA and CDR2 is YNFKEQ. This CDR3 is built from 24 residues. Trimming took 4 bases from V and 7 from J; bases not matched to a gene: 28.